The TCR beta chain under discussion was sequenced for a study of radiation and T cells in renal cell carcinoma. Method: immunoSEQ multiplex PCR; TCRdb's copy keeps in-frame clones and lacks some. The sample records 150,000 to 200,000 clones, 88% being singletons. Time point in this sample: blood 4 weeks post-SBRT, at nephrectomy. The sample's treatment: 15 Gy SBRT to primary tumor, nephrectomy 4 weeks later. Nephrectomy followed 15 Gy stereotactic body radiation by 4 weeks. The patient's renal cell carcinoma had clear cell pathology. Deletions cut 0 bases from V and 4 bases from J, with 9 bases between. The germline V gene has CDR1 SGHKS and CDR2 YYEKEE (reference sequence). This CDR3 is built from 14 residues.

The V call is TRBV5-5, the J call TRBJ2-3; no definite D call. The receptor was derived from a woman in her fifties or sixties with renal cell carcinoma. This sample comprised blood, obtained from a patient whose treatment included radiotherapy and nephrectomy. This chain's CDR3 is CASSLGGPADTQYF. CDR3 DNA: TGTGCCAGCAGCTTGGGGGGTCCGGCAGATACGCAGTATTTT. The variable domain in full, completed from reference TRBV5-5 and TRBJ2-3, reads DAGVTQSPTHLIKTRGQQVTLRCSPISGHKSVSWYQQVLGQGPQFIFQYYEKEERGRGNFPDRFSARQFPNYSSELNVNALLLGDSALYLCASSLGGPADTQYFGPGTRLTVL.